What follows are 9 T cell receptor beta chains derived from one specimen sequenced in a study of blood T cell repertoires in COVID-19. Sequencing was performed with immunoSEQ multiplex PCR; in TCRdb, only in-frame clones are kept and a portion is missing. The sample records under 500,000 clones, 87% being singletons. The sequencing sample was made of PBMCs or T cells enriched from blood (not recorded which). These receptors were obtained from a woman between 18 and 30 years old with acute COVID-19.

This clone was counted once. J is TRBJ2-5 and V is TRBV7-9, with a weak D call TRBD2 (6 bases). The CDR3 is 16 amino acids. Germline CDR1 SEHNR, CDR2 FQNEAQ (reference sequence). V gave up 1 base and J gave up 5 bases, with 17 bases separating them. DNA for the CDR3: TGTGCCAGCAGCTTAGGATCGGCCAGCGGGTTGGAGACCCAGTACTTC. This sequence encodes CASSLGSASGLETQYF.

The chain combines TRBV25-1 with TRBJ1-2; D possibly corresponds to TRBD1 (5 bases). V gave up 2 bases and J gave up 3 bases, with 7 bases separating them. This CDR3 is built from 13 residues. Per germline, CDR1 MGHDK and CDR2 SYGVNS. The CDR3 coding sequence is TGTGCCAGCAGTGAAGGGGCATACTATGGCTACACCTTC. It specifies CASSEGAYYGYTF.

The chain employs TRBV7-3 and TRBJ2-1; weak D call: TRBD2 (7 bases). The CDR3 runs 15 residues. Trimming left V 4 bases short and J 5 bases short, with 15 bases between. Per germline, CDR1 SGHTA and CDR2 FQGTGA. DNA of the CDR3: TGTGCCAGCAGCTCCCTGGGGGGGCCCAACAATGAGCAGTTCTTC. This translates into CASSSLGGPNNEQFF. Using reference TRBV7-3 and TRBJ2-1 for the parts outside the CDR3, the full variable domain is GAGVSQTPSNKVTEKGKYVELRCDPISGHTALYWYRQSLGQGPEFLIYFQGTGAADDSGLPNDRFFAVRPEGSVSTLKIQRTERGDSAVYLCASSSLGGPNNEQFFGPGTRLTVL.

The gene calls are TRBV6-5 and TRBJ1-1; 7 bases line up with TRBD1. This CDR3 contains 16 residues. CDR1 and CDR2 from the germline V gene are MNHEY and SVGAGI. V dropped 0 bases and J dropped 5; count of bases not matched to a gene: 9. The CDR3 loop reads CASSYSPNLQGTEAFF. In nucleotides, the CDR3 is TGTGCCAGCAGTTACTCCCCAAATCTACAGGGGACTGAAGCTTTCTTT.

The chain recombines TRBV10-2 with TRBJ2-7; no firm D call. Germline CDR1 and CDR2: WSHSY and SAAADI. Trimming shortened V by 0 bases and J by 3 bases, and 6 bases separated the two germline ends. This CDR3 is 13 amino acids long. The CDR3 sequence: CASSESNYYEQYF. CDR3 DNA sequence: TGCGCCAGCAGTGAGTCGAACTACTACGAGCAGTACTTC.

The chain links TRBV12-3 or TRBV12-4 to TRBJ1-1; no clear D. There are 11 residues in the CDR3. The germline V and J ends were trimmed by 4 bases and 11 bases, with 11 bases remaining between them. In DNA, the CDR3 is TGTGCCAGCAGTTCCGCCCCGGGTGCTTTCTTT. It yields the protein CASSSAPGAFF.

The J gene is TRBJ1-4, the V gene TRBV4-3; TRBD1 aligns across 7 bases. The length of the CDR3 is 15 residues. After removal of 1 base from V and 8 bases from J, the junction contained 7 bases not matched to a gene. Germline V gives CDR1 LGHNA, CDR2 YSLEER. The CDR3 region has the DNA TGCGCCAGCAGCCAAGGGAAGGGGGCTGGAGAAAAACTGTTTTTT. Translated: CASSQGKGAGEKLFF.

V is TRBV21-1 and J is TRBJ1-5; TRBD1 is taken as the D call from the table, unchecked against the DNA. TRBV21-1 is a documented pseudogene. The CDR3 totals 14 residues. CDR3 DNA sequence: TGTGCCAGCAGCTCGGACAGGGTCAATCAGCCCCAGCATTTT. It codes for CASSSDRVNQPQHF.

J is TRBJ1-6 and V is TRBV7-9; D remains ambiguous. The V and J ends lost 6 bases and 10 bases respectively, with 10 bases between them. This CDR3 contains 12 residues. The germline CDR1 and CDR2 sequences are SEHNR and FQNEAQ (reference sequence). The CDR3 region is CASSLESSPLHF. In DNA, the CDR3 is TGTGCCAGCAGTCTGGAGTCCTCACCCCTCCACTTT.